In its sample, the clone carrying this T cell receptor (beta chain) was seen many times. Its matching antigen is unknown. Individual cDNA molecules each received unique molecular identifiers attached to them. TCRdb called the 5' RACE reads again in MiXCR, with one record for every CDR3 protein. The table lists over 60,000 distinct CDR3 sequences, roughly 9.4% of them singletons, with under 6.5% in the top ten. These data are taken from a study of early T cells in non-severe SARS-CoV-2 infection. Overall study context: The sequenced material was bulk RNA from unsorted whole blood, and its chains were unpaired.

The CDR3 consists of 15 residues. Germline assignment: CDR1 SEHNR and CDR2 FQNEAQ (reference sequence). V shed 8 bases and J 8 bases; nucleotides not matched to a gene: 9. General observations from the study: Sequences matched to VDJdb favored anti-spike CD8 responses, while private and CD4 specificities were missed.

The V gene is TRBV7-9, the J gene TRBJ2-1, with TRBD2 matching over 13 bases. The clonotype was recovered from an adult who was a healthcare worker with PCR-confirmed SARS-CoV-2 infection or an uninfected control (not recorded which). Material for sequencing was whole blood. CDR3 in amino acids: CASGTTSGRAYEQFF. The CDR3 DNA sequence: TGTGCCAGCGGAACAACTAGCGGGAGGGCCTATGAGCAGTTCTTC.